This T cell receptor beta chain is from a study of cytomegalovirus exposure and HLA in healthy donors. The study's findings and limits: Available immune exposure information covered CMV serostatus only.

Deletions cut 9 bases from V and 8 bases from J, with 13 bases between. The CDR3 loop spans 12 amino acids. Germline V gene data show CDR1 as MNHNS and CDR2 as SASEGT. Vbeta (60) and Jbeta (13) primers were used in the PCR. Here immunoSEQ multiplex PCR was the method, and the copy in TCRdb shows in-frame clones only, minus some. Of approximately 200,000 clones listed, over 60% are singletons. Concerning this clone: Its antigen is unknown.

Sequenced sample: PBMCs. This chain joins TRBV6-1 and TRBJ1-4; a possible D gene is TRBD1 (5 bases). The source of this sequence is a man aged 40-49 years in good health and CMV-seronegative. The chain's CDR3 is CARGQAGEKLFF. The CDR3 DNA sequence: TGTGCCAGGGGCCAAGCAGGGGAAAAACTGTTTTTT.